This TCR beta chain was recorded in a study of CD8 T cells in Susac syndrome. Study results and limitations: Clonal expansion was present among Susac CD8+ cells. This expansion reached its peak in TEMRA cells and in active patients.

Comments on this clonotype: Its antigen is still unknown.

RNA, at about 0.45 to 1 ug, was reverse transcribed with random hexamers. Using its own MiXCR run on the immunoSEQ multiplex PCR reads, TCRdb lists one record per CDR3 protein. The table lists 65,000 to 100,000 distinct CDR3 sequences, 95% to 97% of them singletons. The receptor was derived from a human donor with Susac syndrome. The sample consisted of CD8+ T cells from PBMCs.

CDR3 in amino acids: CSARVSGRGTGELFF. The CDR3, as DNA: TGCAGTGCTAGAGTCTCAGGGAGGGGAACCGGGGAGCTGTTTTTT. V and J are TRBV20-1 and TRBJ2-2; 7 nucleotides match TRBD2. The CDR3 length is 15 residues. With V trimmed by 1 base and J by 5 bases, 7 bases remained unmatched. Germline lookup yields CDR1 DFQATT and CDR2 SNEGSKA (reference sequence).